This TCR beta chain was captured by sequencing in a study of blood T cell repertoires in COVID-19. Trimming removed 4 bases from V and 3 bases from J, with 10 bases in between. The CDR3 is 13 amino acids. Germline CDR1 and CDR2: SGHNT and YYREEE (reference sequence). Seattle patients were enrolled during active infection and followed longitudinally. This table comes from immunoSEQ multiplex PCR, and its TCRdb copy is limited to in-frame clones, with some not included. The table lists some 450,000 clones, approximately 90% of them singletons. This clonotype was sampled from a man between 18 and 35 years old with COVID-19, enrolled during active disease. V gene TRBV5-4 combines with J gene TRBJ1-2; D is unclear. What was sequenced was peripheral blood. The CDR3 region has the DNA TGTGCCAGCAGCATAGGCGGCGACTATGGCTACACCTTC. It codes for CASSIGGDYGYTF.